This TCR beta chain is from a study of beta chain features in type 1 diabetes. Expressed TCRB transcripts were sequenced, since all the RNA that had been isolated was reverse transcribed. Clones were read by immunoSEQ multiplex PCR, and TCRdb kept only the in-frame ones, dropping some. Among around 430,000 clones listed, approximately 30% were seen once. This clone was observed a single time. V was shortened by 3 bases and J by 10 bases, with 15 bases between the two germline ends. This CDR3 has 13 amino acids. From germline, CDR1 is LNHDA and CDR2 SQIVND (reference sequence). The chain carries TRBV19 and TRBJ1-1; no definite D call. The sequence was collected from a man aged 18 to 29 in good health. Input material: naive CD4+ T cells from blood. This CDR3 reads CASSIFPSRSAFF. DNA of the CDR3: TGTGCCAGTAGTATCTTTCCGTCTCGGTCAGCTTTCTTT.